Below are 15 T cell receptor beta chains sequenced from a single sample in a study of T cells in Graves' hyperthyroidism and ophthalmopathy. What was amplified from RNA transcripts were TCR beta CDR3 regions. Carried out on the TCR CDR3, a first-round RT-PCR used the HTBI primer set. TCRdb analysed the multiplex PCR reads with MiXCR anew, one entry per CDR3 protein. The sample yields approximately 740,000 distinct CDR3 sequences, 14% seen once. The sample taken for sequencing was blood. These TCRs come from a woman under 30 with Graves' hyperthyroidism.

The table lists this clonotype with many counts. Mismatch with germline at one junction end may stem from a read error. The chain employs TRBV2 and TRBJ1-2; D perhaps matches TRBD1 (6 bases). Germline V gene data show CDR1 as SNHLY and CDR2 as FYNNEI. The CDR3 totals 15 residues. CDR3 loop: CASREAQGLDYGYTF. For the CDR3, the DNA is TGTGCCAGCAGAGAAGCACAGGGTCTGGACTATGGCTACACCTTC.

V usage is TRBV10-3 and J usage is TRBJ2-5, with D possibly TRBD1 on 6 matching bases. The ends were cut back, 10 bases at V and 5 bases at J, with 14 bases in the middle. Germline-derived CDR1 and CDR2 are ENHRY and SYGVKD. The CDR3 loop spans 12 amino acids. DNA for the CDR3: TGTGCCACCGAGGGGGTGGAGGAGACCCAGTACTTC. Encoded protein: CATEGVEETQYF.

Only a few counts were recorded for this clonotype. The V and J genes are TRBV7-2 and TRBJ1-1; no clear D. This CDR3 is built from 13 residues. Germline V gene sequence: CDR1 SGHTA, CDR2 FQGNSA. V dropped 5 bases and J dropped 3 bases, with 10 bases sitting between them. The CDR3 bases are TGTGCCAGCAGCCCCCGCAGCTACACTGAAGCTTTCTTT. Protein product: CASSPRSYTEAFF.

The rearrangement joins TRBV5-1 to TRBJ1-5, with 10 bases matching TRBD1. V trimming: 1 base; J trimming: 7 bases; junction bases outside the gene matches: 8. The CDR3 totals 16 residues. Germline lookup yields CDR1 SGHRS and CDR2 YFSETQ. The DNA of the CDR3 is TGCGCCAGCAGCTTGTTCGGGACAGGGGAGGGCCAGCCCCAGCATTTT. Translated, it gives CASSLFGTGEGQPQHF.

The CDR3 here is CASSLLGTNTQYF. Written as DNA, the CDR3 is TGTGCCAGCAGTTTACTCGGGACAAATACGCAGTATTTT. The chain uses TRBV12-3 or TRBV12-4 and TRBJ2-3; a weak D match, TRBD1 (6 bases). The CDR3 length is 13 residues. Trimming shortened V by 2 bases and J by 7 bases, and 10 bases separated the two germline ends.

This clonotype has more than one count but fewer than ten. The rearrangement uses TRBV24-1 and TRBJ2-7, with TRBD2 matching over 11 bases. Trimming cost V 1 base and J 3 bases; bases outside gene matches: 4. Germline assignment: CDR1 KGHDR and CDR2 SFDVKD. The CDR3 totals 16 residues. The CDR3 region has the DNA TGTGCCACCAGTGATTTCTCGACTAGCGGGATCTACGAGCAGTACTTC. Protein sequence: CATSDFSTSGIYEQYF.

This clonotype has just a few counts. The chain joins TRBV19 to TRBJ1-5, with a possible D match to TRBD1 (5 bases). The CDR3 runs to 16 residues. The germline V gene has CDR1 LNHDA and CDR2 SQIVND (reference sequence). V shed 4 bases and J shed 4 bases, with 17 bases lying between them. CDR3 amino acids: CASSRVRDLYNQPQHF. In nucleotides, the CDR3 is TGTGCCAGTAGTAGGGTTCGGGACCTTTATAATCAGCCCCAGCATTTT.

In DNA form, the CDR3 reads TGTGCCGGAAAAAGGACGGGGTCTGACATTCAGTACTTC. This gives the protein CAGKRTGSDIQYF. The V and J genes are TRBV7-9 and TRBJ2-4, with D possibly matching TRBD2 (5 bases). Trimming shortened V by 11 bases and J by 8 bases, and 19 bases separated the two germline ends. Germline V gives CDR1 SEHNR, CDR2 FQNEAQ (reference sequence). The length of the CDR3 is 13 residues.

This clonotype has ten or more counts. The chain combines TRBV7-9 with TRBJ2-7; D is tentatively TRBD1 or TRBD2 (7 bases each). V lost 5 bases and J lost 10, with 21 bases in between. The CDR3 length is 14 residues. Germline values: CDR1 SEHNR, CDR2 FQNEAQ (reference sequence). The CDR3 DNA is TGTGCCAGCAGCCCGGACAGGAAAGGCGGGAGTCAGTACTTC. This sequence encodes CASSPDRKGGSQYF.

J is TRBJ1-3 and V is TRBV14; D is ambiguous. V lost 4 bases, J lost 0 bases, and 10 bases lay in between. CDR1 and CDR2 from the germline V gene are SGHDN and FVKESK. The CDR3 loop spans 15 amino acids. CDR3: CASSRTRGSGNTIYF. In DNA form, the CDR3 reads TGTGCCAGCAGCCGAACACGGGGCTCTGGAAACACCATATATTTT. Full variable domain (rest looked up from reference TRBV14 and TRBJ1-3): EAGVTQFPSHSVIEKGQTVTLRCDPISGHDNLYWYRRVMGKEIKFLLHFVKESKQDESGMPNNRFLAERTGGTYSTLKVQPAELEDSGVYFCASSRTRGSGNTIYFGEGSWLTVV.

This clonotype was detected many times. The V gene is TRBV4-1, the J gene TRBJ2-7; TRBD2 is a possible D gene (5 bases). The germline CDR1 and CDR2 sequences are MGHRA and YSYEKL. V lost 2 bases and J lost 5, with 10 bases in between. This CDR3 contains 13 residues. CDR3 loop: CASSQPGGHEQYF. The DNA for the CDR3 is TGCGCCAGCAGCCAACCCGGAGGACACGAGCAGTACTTC.

This clonotype was observed at least ten times. V is TRBV6-2 or TRBV6-3 and J is TRBJ2-2, with D perhaps TRBD2 (5 bases). The V gene's germline CDR1 is MNHEY and CDR2 SVGEGT. Trimming cost V 0 bases and J 3 bases, with 8 bases left between them. CDR3 length equals 15 residues. CDR3 region: CASSYSRRYTGELFF. The CDR3, as DNA: TGTGCCAGCAGTTACTCGAGGAGGTACACCGGGGAGCTGTTTTTT.

This chain uses TRBV29-1 with TRBJ1-2; the D is unclear. Germline V gene data show CDR1 as SQVTM and CDR2 as ANQGSEA. Trimming cost V 2 bases and J 7 bases, with 14 bases left between them. The CDR3 contains 13 residues. Here the CDR3 reads CSVETARVGGYTF. The CDR3 region has the DNA TGCAGCGTTGAAACGGCCCGAGTAGGTGGCTACACCTTC.

The chain combines TRBV11-2 with TRBJ2-1; 12 nucleotides agree with TRBD2. This CDR3 has 19 residues. V was clipped by 4 bases and J by 4 bases; unmatched bases: 14. The V gene's germline CDR1 is SGHAT and CDR2 FQNNGV. In nucleotides, the CDR3 is TGTGCCAGCAGCTCTCAAGCCCTAGCGGGAGGGCCCCCTTACAATGAGCAGTTCTTC. Protein: CASSSQALAGGPPYNEQFF. Looking up the rest from reference TRBV11-2 and TRBJ2-1 gives the full variable domain: EAGVAQSPRYKIIEKRQSVAFWCNPISGHATLYWYQQILGQGPKLLIQFQNNGVVDDSQLPKDRFSAERLKGVDSTLKIQPAKLEDSAVYLCASSSQALAGGPPYNEQFFGPGTRLTVL.

The CDR3 spells CASSLTPGQGGEKLFF. DNA of the CDR3: TGTGCCAGCAGCTTAACCCCGGGACAGGGTGGTGAAAAACTGTTTTTT. The V call is TRBV7-6, the J call TRBJ1-4; 9 bases map to TRBD1. The V gene's germline CDR1 is SGHVS and CDR2 FNYEAQ. V shed 2 bases and J 7 bases; nucleotides not matched to a gene: 8. The CDR3 has 16 amino acids. The variable domain in full, completed from reference TRBV7-6 and TRBJ1-4, reads GAGVSQSPRYKVTKRGQDVALRCDPISGHVSLYWYRQALGQGPEFLTYFNYEAQQDKSGLPNDRFSAERPEGSISTLTIQRTEQRDSAMYRCASSLTPGQGGEKLFFGSGTQLSVL.